This T cell receptor (beta chain) was captured in a study of blood T cell repertoires in COVID-19. The overall study: Sites in the United States, Italy and Spain provided acute and convalescent COVID-19 samples. In each case, the material was cDNA or gDNA derived from T cells, B-cell-depleted T cells, or PBMCs.

In the source study's methods: The authors estimated nucleated cell counts from reference gene primer amplification. TCRdb's copy holds only in-frame clones and misses some; the assay was immunoSEQ multiplex PCR. V and J calls and clone size follow that table, whereas D and trimming were derived from the DNA. The sample lists nearly 110,000 clones; over 55% were seen once. This CDR3 spans 14 amino acids. V lost 6 bases to trimming and J lost 1 base, with 14 bases between them. CDR1 SQVTM and CDR2 ANQGSEA come from the germline V gene. This receptor was identified in a human donor with acute or convalescent COVID-19. The donor label of this sample is uncertain. The specimen sequenced was peripheral blood. The rearrangement joins TRBV29-1 to TRBJ2-3, with a possible D match to TRBD2 (7 bases). CDR3 in amino acids: CSVRGAPRTDTQYF. The DNA for the CDR3 is TGCAGCGTCCGGGGGGCACCCCGCACAGATACGCAGTATTTT.